The 21 T cell receptor beta chains below come from one sample, sequenced in a study of CD8 T cells in Susac syndrome. After extraction with the RNeasy kit, roughly 0.45 to 1 ug of the RNA was reverse transcribed using random hexamers. TCRdb used MiXCR to reprocess the immunoSEQ multiplex PCR reads, holding one entry per CDR3 protein. The table records tens of thousands of distinct CDR3 sequences, over 75% of them present only once. Sequenced sample: CD8+ T cells from PBMCs. These receptors originate from a human donor with multiple sclerosis.

Here the CDR3 reads CASSELGGSYEQYF. For the CDR3, the DNA is TGTGCCAGCAGTGAACTGGGAGGGTCCTACGAGCAGTACTTC. This chain links TRBV2 with TRBJ2-7; 7 bases are shared with TRBD2. CDR1 is SNHLY, CDR2 FYNNEI, per germline. The CDR3 consists of 14 residues. Losses at the gene ends were 2 bases for V and 1 base for J; bases not matched to a gene: 2.

The chain combines TRBV28 with TRBJ2-7, with TRBD1 matching 9 bases. The V segment lost 6 bases and the J segment 0 bases; nucleotides outside the gene matches: 9. The CDR3 is made up of 16 amino acids. In germline, CDR1 is MDHEN, CDR2 SYDVKM. The CDR3 nucleotides are TGTGCCAGCAGACTCCACACGGGACAGGGCTCCTACGAGCAGTACTTC. It specifies CASRLHTGQGSYEQYF.

This rearrangement joins TRBV19 to TRBJ2-2; D remains unclear. CDR1 LNHDA and CDR2 SQIVND come from the germline V gene (reference sequence). The V gene lost 5 bases and the J gene lost 5 bases, with 9 bases spanning the gap. This CDR3 contains 13 residues. CDR3 nucleotides: TGTGCCAGTAGTCACATGGGGACCGGGGAGCTGTTTTTT. It specifies CASSHMGTGELFF.

The V and J genes are TRBV5-4 and TRBJ2-3, with 9 bases that match TRBD1. After removal of 4 bases from V and 4 bases from J, the junction contained 10 bases not matched to a gene. Germline V gene sequence: CDR1 SGHNT, CDR2 YYREEE (reference sequence). The CDR3 consists of 16 residues. As DNA, the CDR3 is TGTGCCAGCAGCCACGCCGGACAGGGGCGGGCAGATACGCAGTATTTT. Protein product: CASSHAGQGRADTQYF.

The chain carries TRBV3-1 and TRBJ1-1; no clear D. This CDR3 contains 12 residues. The ends were cut back, 1 base at V and 7 bases at J, with 7 bases in the middle. Germline CDR1 is LGHDT and CDR2 is YNNKEL (reference sequence). This CDR3 is CASSQGGFEAFF. As DNA, the CDR3 is TGTGCCAGCAGCCAAGGAGGGTTTGAAGCTTTCTTT.

The chain has TRBV19 and TRBJ1-2; no clear D gene. This CDR3 contains 14 residues. Between the trimmed V and J ends, which lost 1 base and 4 bases, there was a span of 10 bases. CDR1 and CDR2 (germline): LNHDA, SQIVND (reference sequence). The CDR3 DNA sequence: TGTGCCAGTAGTATAGGGGAGGGCTTCTATGGCTACACCTTC. It is translated as CASSIGEGFYGYTF.

The V gene is TRBV3-1, the J gene TRBJ2-1; TRBD2 aligns across 7 bases. V shed 3 bases and J 4 bases; nucleotides not matched to a gene: 6. The germline gives CDR1 LGHDT, CDR2 YNNKEL (reference sequence). This CDR3 has 15 amino acids. CDR3 DNA: TGTGCCAGCAGCCACAGACTAGCAAATTACAATGAGCAGTTCTTC. Translated, it gives CASSHRLANYNEQFF.

The J gene is TRBJ2-7, the V gene TRBV4-1, with TRBD2 matching 11 bases. This CDR3 has 16 residues. Germline V gene sequence: CDR1 MGHRA, CDR2 YSYEKL. Trimming at V came to 4 bases and at J to 3 bases, leaving 8 bases not matched to a gene. CDR3 bases: TGCGCCAGCAGCCCGATAACTAGCGGGAGTGGCTACGAGCAGTACTTC. Translating it yields CASSPITSGSGYEQYF.

The rearrangement uses TRBV5-1 and TRBJ2-7, with a weak D call TRBD1 (5 bases). This CDR3 comprises 17 residues. V lost 0 bases, J lost 2 bases, and 18 bases lay in between. In germline, CDR1 is SGHRS, CDR2 YFSETQ. In DNA form, the CDR3 reads TGCGCCAGCAGCTTGGATGGAGTCGCAGGGATTACCTACGAGCAGTACTTC. Translating it yields CASSLDGVAGITYEQYF.

The rearrangement links TRBV2 to TRBJ2-3; the match to TRBD2 covers 7 bases. CDR1 and CDR2 from the germline V gene are SNHLY and FYNNEI. V was pared by 0 bases and J by 6 bases, with 6 bases of the junction left unmatched. This CDR3 spans 15 amino acids. The CDR3 here is CASSEAYLAADTQYF. CDR3 DNA sequence: TGTGCCAGCAGTGAAGCTTACCTAGCGGCCGATACGCAGTATTTT. Complete variable domain (other parts from reference TRBV2 and TRBJ2-3): EPEVTQTPSHQVTQMGQEVILRCVPISNHLYFYWYRQILGQKVEFLVSFYNNEISEKSEIFDDQFSVERPDGSNFTLKIRSTKLEDSAMYFCASSEAYLAADTQYFGPGTRLTVL.

The chain uses TRBV14 and TRBJ2-2; D unclear. Germline assignment: CDR1 SGHDN and CDR2 FVKESK. The CDR3 has 14 residues. V was clipped by 2 bases and J by 6 bases, with 10 bases between them. CDR3 region: CASSQWAWAGELFF. The CDR3 DNA reads TGTGCCAGCAGCCAATGGGCGTGGGCCGGGGAGCTGTTTTTT.

The chain joins TRBV25-1 to TRBJ2-2, with D unclear. Trimming removed 9 bases at V and 4 bases at J, with 6 bases between. Looked up from germline, CDR1 is MGHDK and CDR2 is SYGVNS. The CDR3 is 11 residues long. In nucleotides, the CDR3 is TGTGCCAGTGATGGCACCGGGGAGCTGTTTTTT. Amino acid sequence: CASDGTGELFF.

The chain joins TRBV9 to TRBJ1-2; D is perhaps TRBD1 (6 bases). V lost 4 bases, J lost 4 bases, and 14 bases lay in between. Germline CDR1 is SGDLS and CDR2 is YYNGEE. The CDR3 sequence is 14 residues long. CDR3 residues: CASSPRQALYGYTF. In nucleotides, the CDR3 is TGTGCCAGCAGCCCAAGACAGGCCCTCTATGGCTACACCTTC.

The CDR3 coding sequence is TGTGCCAGCAGTGAAGATCGGCTAGAGGGTCGACGGCAGTACTTC. This gives the protein CASSEDRLEGRRQYF. The chain employs TRBV2 and TRBJ2-5; D possibly corresponds to TRBD2 (5 bases). The CDR3 contains 15 residues. CDR1 and CDR2 (germline): SNHLY, FYNNEI. V gave up 1 base and J gave up 11 bases, with 20 bases separating them.

CDR3 in DNA: TGTGCCAGCAGCCCCACAGGGGGCTATAGGGACGAGCAGTACTTC. This translates into CASSPTGGYRDEQYF. This chain links TRBV28 with TRBJ2-7; 9 bases fit TRBD1. The germline gives CDR1 MDHEN, CDR2 SYDVKM. J lost 5 bases, V lost 6 bases, and 11 bases had no gene match. CDR3 length: 15 amino acids.

The chain is built from TRBV30 and TRBJ2-2, with 7 bases aligning to TRBD1. Germline V gene lookup returns CDR1 GTSNPN and CDR2 SVGIG (reference sequence). Germline trimming cut 2 bases from V and 5 bases from J; bases unmatched to any gene: 2. This CDR3 contains 13 residues. The CDR3: CAWSLQGTGELFF. CDR3 nucleotides: TGTGCCTGGAGTTTACAGGGGACCGGGGAGCTGTTTTTT.

This rearrangement joins TRBV20-1 to TRBJ1-4, with 7 bases matching TRBD1. V was clipped by 5 bases and J by 6 bases; unmatched bases: 6. In germline, CDR1 is DFQATT, CDR2 SNEGSKA (reference sequence). CDR3 length: 13 residues. CDR3 in amino acids: CSAPGQKDEKLFF. In nucleotides, the CDR3 is TGCAGTGCTCCGGGACAGAAGGATGAAAAACTGTTTTTT.

V usage is TRBV10-3 and J usage is TRBJ2-7; D not resolved. The germline V and J ends were trimmed by 3 bases and 0 bases, with 6 bases remaining between them. This CDR3 comprises 13 residues. The germline gives CDR1 ENHRY, CDR2 SYGVKD. CDR3 loop: CAISDPGSYEQYF. In DNA form, the CDR3 reads TGTGCCATCAGTGACCCGGGCTCCTACGAGCAGTACTTC.

The V gene is TRBV4-3, the J gene TRBJ1-3, with D perhaps TRBD1 (6 bases). This CDR3 contains 17 residues. V was cut by 1 base and J by 3 bases, with 16 bases left in between. CDR1 is LGHNA, CDR2 YSLEER, per germline. CDR3 amino acids: CASSQGPGRGYGNTIYF. As DNA, the CDR3 is TGCGCCAGCAGCCAAGGACCAGGCAGGGGATATGGAAACACCATATATTTT.

This clonotype was seen more than once but under ten times. This chain links TRBV5-6 with TRBJ1-3; a weak D match, TRBD1 (5 bases). Germline CDR1 and CDR2: SGHDT and YYEEEE. V lost 2 bases and J lost 4, with 10 bases in between. The CDR3 spans 14 residues. CDR3 region: CASSFAGPGNTIYF. The CDR3 DNA follows: TGTGCCAGCAGCTTCGCAGGGCCAGGAAACACCATATATTTT.

The genes are TRBV29-1 and TRBJ2-7; 9 nucleotides match TRBD1. Looked up from germline, CDR1 is SQVTM and CDR2 is ANQGSEA. The CDR3 has 16 amino acids. Trimming took 6 bases from V and 3 from J; bases not matched to a gene: 15. CDR3 sequence (DNA): TGCAGCGTCGAGAGGGCCGACAGGGGGATAGGCTACGAGCAGTACTTC. Translated, it gives CSVERADRGIGYEQYF.